This T cell receptor beta chain was observed in a study of T-cell reconstitution after alpha-beta-depleted transplantation in children. Study-level findings and limits: A year had passed since transplant, and T-cell counts and diversity by then came mostly from newly produced T cells. Reportedly, alpha-beta T cells present about two months post-transplant originated from several hundred expanded clones of graft origin.

Library preparation (for TCRbeta) was performed with unique molecular identifiers. Via MiXCR, TCRdb re-called the PCR reads, giving one row per CDR3 protein. Here the sample spans fewer than 150,000 distinct CDR3 sequences, about 9.6% being singletons. Germline values: CDR1 LGHDT, CDR2 YNNKEL (reference sequence). CDR3 length: 18 residues. The V gene end was trimmed by 4 bases and the J gene end by 0 bases; junction bases not matched to a gene: 7. Remarks on this clonotype: The antigen remains undetermined.

The sample was PBMCs, mostly from graft donor cells, taken 180 days after TCRalphabeta/CD19-depleted stem cell transplant. V gene TRBV3-1 combines with J gene TRBJ2-1; TRBD2 matches 12 bases. The source is a girl under three years old who had a stem cell transplant for combined immunodeficiency, so the T cells may come from the graft donor. The CDR3: CASSLGLAGYSSYNEQFF. The CDR3 DNA reads as TGTGCCAGCAGCCTGGGACTAGCGGGCTATAGCTCCTACAATGAGCAGTTCTTC.